A selection of T cell receptor beta chains follows, all from one sample in a study of control samples from healthy donors and cancer patients. Clones were sequenced by immunoSEQ multiplex PCR, and TCRdb holds only the in-frame ones, with some missing. The sample holds 51,000 or so clones, roughly 80% seen once. Sequenced material: blood. The receptors come from a man between 65 and 85 years old in good health. The CDR3 runs from the conserved cysteine through the conserved F or W. The D gene is left open where the match is weak. Not every row has a clone size; where given, it reads once, few, many or a size class.

D	size	J	V	DNA	CDR3
TRBD1	-	TRBJ1-2	TRBV2	TGTGCCAGCAGTACACAGGGGCCGGCGCGAGGCTACACCTTC	CASSTQGPARGYTF
-	-	TRBJ2-2	TRBV7-9	TGTGCCAGCAGCTTAGGGGGCCGGGGCTCGAGCACCGGGGAGCTGTTTTTT	CASSLGGRGSSTGELFF
-	-	TRBJ1-1	TRBV16	TGTGCCAGCAGCCAATCAGATCCCCGGGGAACTGAAGCTTTCTTT	CASSQSDPRGTEAFF
-	-	TRBJ2-5	TRBV29-1	TGCAGCGTTGGGGCAGGTGAAGAGACCCAGTACTTC	CSVGAGEETQYF
TRBD2	-	TRBJ2-3	TRBV2	TGTGCCAGCAGTGCTGGCGGGGGGGCCGCAGATACGCAGTATTTT	CASSAGGGAADTQYF
TRBD1	few	TRBJ1-2	TRBV11-2	TGTGCCAGCAGCTCCCTACGGGACAGAGCCCAGAAGAGGTATGGCTACACCTTC	CASSSLRDRAQKRYGYTF
-	-	TRBJ2-1	TRBV18	TGTGCCAGCTCACCACTTAGCTCCTACAATGAGCAGTTCTTC	CASSPLSSYNEQFF
-	-	TRBJ2-7	TRBV2	TGTGCCAGCAGTGTCAGGTCCAGCTCCTACGAGCAGTACTTC	CASSVRSSSYEQYF
-	few	TRBJ1-5	TRBV7-2	TGTGCCAGCAGCCAGGACCGCAATCAGCCCCAGCATTTT	CASSQDRNQPQHF
TRBD1	few	TRBJ2-7	TRBV19	TGTGCCAGTAGTTGGACAGGGGGCTACGAGCAGTACTTC	CASSWTGGYEQYF
TRBD1	-	TRBJ1-5	TRBV28	TGTGCCAGCCGCCAGGGAGGGGGCATCTGGGGAACTGATCAGCCCCAGCATTTT	CASRQGGGIWGTDQPQHF
-	-	TRBJ2-1	TRBV11-3	TGTGCCAGCAGCACGCGAGGCGTTTGGCAGGGGCACCCCTACAATGAGCAGTTCTTC	CASSTRGVWQGHPYNEQFF
-	-	TRBJ2-2	TRBV7-8	TGTGCCAGCAGCCGAGAGCGGGCCTCGGGCACCGGGGAGCTGTTTTTT	CASSRERASGTGELFF
-	-	TRBJ2-5	TRBV5-8	TGTGCCAGCAGCTCCAGAGGACGGGGGATGGAGACCCAGTACTTC	CASSSRGRGMETQYF
TRBD2	-	TRBJ2-1	TRBV10-1	TGCGCCAGCAGCGTGACTAGCGGAGAACGAGCGAGTCCGGGCAATGAGCAGTTCTTC	CASSVTSGERASPGNEQFF
-	-	TRBJ2-7	TRBV15	TGTGCTACCAGCCAGCCGACAACCCGGGGGGAGCAGTACTTC	CATSQPTTRGEQYF
-	few	TRBJ2-7	TRBV28	TGTGCCAGCAGTTTATCAGTATCCGAGCAGTACTTC	CASSLSVSEQYF
-	once	TRBJ2-7	TRBV5-1	TGCGCCAGCAGCTTTGGGGGTAATGAGCAGTACTTC	CASSFGGNEQYF
TRBD2	-	TRBJ2-1	TRBV5-6	TGTGCCAGCAGCCCTAGCGGGAGCTCCTACAATGAGCAGTTCTTC	CASSPSGSSYNEQFF
TRBD1	-	TRBJ1-3	TRBV5-1	TGCGCCAGCAGACCAGGACAGGCCGATGCTGGAAACACCATATATTTT	CASRPGQADAGNTIYF
-	-	TRBJ1-1	TRBV18	TGTGCCAGCTCACGGGGTAATGGTGAAGCTTTCTTT	CASSRGNGEAFF
-	-	TRBJ2-2	TRBV28	TGTGCCAGCAGTTTAAGGGCCGGGGAGCTGTTTTTT	CASSLRAGELFF
TRBD1	-	TRBJ2-1	TRBV7-3	TGTGCCAGCAGCTCGGGACAGTCAAATGAGCAGTTCTTC	CASSSGQSNEQFF
-	-	TRBJ1-1	TRBV28	TGTGCCAGCTCCCGCCTGAACACTGAAGCTTTCTTT	CASSRLNTEAFF
-	-	TRBJ1-2	TRBV2	TGTGCCAGCAGTGAAGCCCCGGCGGGGTGGGATGGCTACACCTTC	CASSEAPAGWDGYTF
-	-	TRBJ2-5	TRBV6-5	TGTGCCAGCAGTTACTCTTTGGGGGAAGAGACCCAGTACTTC	CASSYSLGEETQYF
-	few	TRBJ2-7	TRBV5-1	TGCGCCAGCCGAGCCCGGGATGGGGAGCAGTACTTC	CASRARDGEQYF
-	-	TRBJ2-2	TRBV2	TGTGCCGGGGGGAAAGGGAATTCTGCCGGGGAGCTGTTTTTT	CAGGKGNSAGELFF
-	-	TRBJ2-7	TRBV30	TGTGCCTGGACCGGGCGGGACACATCCTACGAGCAGTACTTC	CAWTGRDTSYEQYF
-	-	TRBJ2-1	TRBV19	TGTGCCAGTAGATCGACATACTACAATGAGCAGTTCTTC	CASRSTYYNEQFF
TRBD1	-	TRBJ1-2	TRBV6-5	TGTGCCAGCAGCAAAGACAGGGGGCGCCAGGGCTACACCTTC	CASSKDRGRQGYTF
TRBD1	once	TRBJ1-4	TRBV2	TGTGCCAGCATCGAAGAGACAGGGGGAAAGGAAAAACTGTTTTTT	CASIEETGGKEKLFF
-	once	TRBJ2-5	TRBV6-2/TRBV6-3	TGTGCCAGCAGCCGCATCTCGATGAACCCGTACCAAGAGACCCAGTACTTC	CASSRISMNPYQETQYF
-	once	TRBJ2-6	TRBV15	TGTGCCACCAGCAGAGGTGCGGCGGGGGCCAACGTCCTGACTTTC	CATSRGAAGANVLTF
TRBD1	-	TRBJ2-5	TRBV30	TGTGCCTGGAGACCGAACAGGGGTGAAGAGACCCAGTACTTC	CAWRPNRGEETQYF
-	-	TRBJ2-7	TRBV28	TGTGCCAGCAGACCGGACAGCTACGAGCAGTACTTC	CASRPDSYEQYF
-	once	TRBJ2-1	TRBV6-5	TGTGCCAGCAGTTTTGTGAGCGGGTTCCACAATGAGCAGTTCTTC	CASSFVSGFHNEQFF
TRBD1	-	TRBJ2-7	TRBV19	TGTGCCAGTAGTATCCCCCTGACAGGGGCCACCTACGAGCAGTACTTC	CASSIPLTGATYEQYF
-	-	TRBJ2-7	TRBV6-5	TGTGCCAGCAGTTACTCCGGGGGTAGCGTCGAGCAGTACTTC	CASSYSGGSVEQYF
TRBD2	once	TRBJ2-5	TRBV3-1/TRBV3-2	TGTGCCAGCAGCCCGGCCGGGACTAGCTTCGGGACCCAGTACTTC	CASSPAGTSFGTQYF
TRBD1	-	TRBJ2-1	TRBV19	TGTGCCAGTAGTTGGCGGACAGGGGGACTAGGTGAGCAGTTCTTC	CASSWRTGGLGEQFF
TRBD2	-	TRBJ2-3	TRBV9	TGTGCCAGCAGCATACGACCTTCCGGGGGGGCCCCAGATACGCAGTATTTT	CASSIRPSGGAPDTQYF
-	-	TRBJ1-2	TRBV19	TGTGCCAGTAGTTTCGGGATGAACTATGGCTACACCTTC	CASSFGMNYGYTF
-	-	TRBJ1-1	TRBV19	TGTGCCAGTAGTACGGGTAAGGGCTGGGGGACTGAAGCTTTCTTT	CASSTGKGWGTEAFF
-	-	TRBJ2-1	TRBV6-5	TGTGCCAGCAGGTACAATGAGCAGTTCTTC	CASRYNEQFF
-	-	TRBJ1-6	TRBV6-5	TGTGCCAGCAGCGGACAGATTATTAATTCACCCCTCCACTTT	CASSGQIINSPLHF